This paragraph covers one T cell receptor (beta chain) sequence. The antigen is undetermined. This entry comes from a study of T-cell reconstitution after alpha-beta-depleted transplantation in children. Germline loops: CDR1 SGDLS, CDR2 YYNGEE. V shed 4 bases and J 2 bases; nucleotides not matched to a gene: 6. CDR3 length: 15 residues. Unique molecular identifiers featured in how the TCRbeta library was prepared. In TCRdb, the PCR reads were re-called with MiXCR into one record per CDR3 protein. Found here are 540,000 or so distinct CDR3 sequences, around 23% of them singletons; the top ten hold approximately 14%. General study findings and limits: The main origin of T-cell counts and diversity one year after transplant was newly produced T cells. About two months after transplant, alpha-beta T cells reportedly came from several hundred expanded graft clones. Recipient T cells and thymic progenitors that survived gave rise to the high TCRbeta diversity observed at day 60 in some patients.

The receptor's source is a boy in the first two years of life who had a stem cell transplant for acute myeloid leukemia, so the T cells may come from the graft donor. The chain employs TRBV9 and TRBJ2-3, with 8 nucleotides matching TRBD2. This sample comprised PBMCs, mostly from graft donor cells, obtained 360 days after TCRalphabeta/CD19-depleted stem cell transplant. The CDR3 region is CASSTSGGVTDTQYF. CDR3 nucleotides: TGTGCCAGCAGCACCAGCGGGGGAGTCACAGATACGCAGTATTTT. Variable domain in full (rest from reference TRBV9 and TRBJ2-3): DSGVTQTPKHLITATGQRVTLRCSPRSGDLSVYWYQQSLDQGLQFLIQYYNGEERAKGNILERFSAQQFPDLHSELNLSSLELGDSALYFCASSTSGGVTDTQYFGPGTRLTVL.